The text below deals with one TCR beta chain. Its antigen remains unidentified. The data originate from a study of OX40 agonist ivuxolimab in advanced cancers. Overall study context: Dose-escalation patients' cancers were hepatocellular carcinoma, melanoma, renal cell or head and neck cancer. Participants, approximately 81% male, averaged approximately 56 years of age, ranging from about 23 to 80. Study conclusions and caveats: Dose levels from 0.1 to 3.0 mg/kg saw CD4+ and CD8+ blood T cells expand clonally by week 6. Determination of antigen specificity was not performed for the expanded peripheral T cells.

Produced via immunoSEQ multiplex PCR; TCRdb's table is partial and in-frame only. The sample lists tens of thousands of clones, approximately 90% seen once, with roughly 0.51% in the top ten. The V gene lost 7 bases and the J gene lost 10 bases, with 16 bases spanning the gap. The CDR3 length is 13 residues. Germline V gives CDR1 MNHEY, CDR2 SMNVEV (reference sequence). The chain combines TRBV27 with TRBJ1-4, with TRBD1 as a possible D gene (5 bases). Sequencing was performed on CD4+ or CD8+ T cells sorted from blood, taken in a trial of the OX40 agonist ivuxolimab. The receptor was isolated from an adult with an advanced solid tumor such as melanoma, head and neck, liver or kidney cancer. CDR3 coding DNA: TGTGCCAGCACCATGACCCTGGGGGGAAAACTGTTTTTT. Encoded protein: CASTMTLGGKLFF.